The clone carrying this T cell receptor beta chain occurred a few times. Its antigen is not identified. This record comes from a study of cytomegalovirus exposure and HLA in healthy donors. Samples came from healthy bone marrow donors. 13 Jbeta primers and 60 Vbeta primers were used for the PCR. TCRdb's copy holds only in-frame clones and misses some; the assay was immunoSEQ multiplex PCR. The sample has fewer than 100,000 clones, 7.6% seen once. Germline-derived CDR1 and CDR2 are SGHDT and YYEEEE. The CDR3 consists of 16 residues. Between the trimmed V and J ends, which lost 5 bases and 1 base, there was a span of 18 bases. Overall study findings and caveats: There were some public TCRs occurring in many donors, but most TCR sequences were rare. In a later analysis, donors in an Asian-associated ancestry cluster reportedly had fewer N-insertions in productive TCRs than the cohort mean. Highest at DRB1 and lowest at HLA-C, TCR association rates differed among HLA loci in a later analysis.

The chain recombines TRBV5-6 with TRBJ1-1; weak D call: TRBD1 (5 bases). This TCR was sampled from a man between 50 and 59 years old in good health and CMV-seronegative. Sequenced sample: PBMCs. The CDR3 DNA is TGTGCCAGCAGACCGTCGCTGAGACAGTCGAACACTGAAGCTTTCTTT. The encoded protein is CASRPSLRQSNTEAFF.